These 19 T cell receptor beta chains were all obtained from the same sample, sequenced in a study of identical twins. TCRdb analysed the 5' RACE reads with MiXCR anew, one entry per CDR3 protein. The sample gives hundreds of thousands of distinct CDR3 sequences, 6.1% of which show up once; approximately 2% is in the top ten. The sample comprised naive T cells sorted from blood. Every receptor here comes from a man aged 18 to 30 in good health.

The CDR3 DNA reads as TGTGCCAGCAGCCCGCTAACGGTGGGCCGCTACAATGAGCAGTTCTTC. Translation gives CASSPLTVGRYNEQFF. V usage is TRBV7-9 and J usage is TRBJ2-1; D is uncertain. The ends were cut back, 5 bases at V and 3 bases at J, with 17 bases in the middle. Germline CDR1 is SEHNR and CDR2 is FQNEAQ (reference sequence). The length of the CDR3 is 16 residues.

This clonotype came up many times. The chain links TRBV5-1 to TRBJ2-7; no firm D call. The CDR3 is 13 amino acids. V was cut by 4 bases and J by 0 bases, with 8 bases left in between. Germline values: CDR1 SGHRS, CDR2 YFSETQ. CDR3 nucleotide sequence: TGCGCCAGCAGCGAGGTCCACTCCTACGAGCAGTACTTC. It translates to CASSEVHSYEQYF.

This clonotype has ten or more counts. This sequence joins TRBV12-3 or TRBV12-4 and TRBJ1-4; weak D call: TRBD1 (5 bases). The V end lost 9 bases, the J end lost 2 bases, and 7 bases lay between the germline ends. This CDR3 comprises 12 residues. The chain's CDR3 is CASAGTNEKLFF. CDR3 in DNA: TGTGCCAGTGCAGGGACTAATGAAAAACTGTTTTTT.

This clonotype appeared many times. The chain joins TRBV21-1 to TRBJ1-4. TRBV21-1 is shown as a pseudogene. This CDR3 spans 16 amino acids. CDR3 DNA: TGTGCCAGCAGCAAACCAGATATCTGGACGTCTTCAAAACTGTTTTTT. This sequence encodes CASSKPDIWTSSKLFF.

The chain joins TRBV5-1 to TRBJ2-5; 10 bases match TRBD2. V was clipped by 4 bases and J by 2 bases; unmatched bases: 8. This CDR3 spans 16 amino acids. In germline, CDR1 is SGHRS, CDR2 YFSETQ. The CDR3 sequence: CASSHLAGAGQETQYF. CDR3 DNA sequence: TGCGCCAGCAGCCATCTAGCGGGAGCAGGACAAGAGACCCAGTACTTC.

This rearrangement joins TRBV9 to TRBJ1-1; D gene uncertain. V lost 3 bases to trimming and J lost 6 bases, with 18 bases between them. The germline gives CDR1 SGDLS, CDR2 YYNGEE. The CDR3 runs to 15 residues. CDR3 coding DNA: TGTGCCAGCAGCGCCGCAATCCCTGTCGACCCTGAAGCTTTCTTT. Its translation: CASSAAIPVDPEAFF.

This clonotype was detected ten times or more. The CDR3 sequence: CASSYTTGTGYNEQFF. As DNA, the CDR3 is TGTGCCAGCAGTTACACCACCGGGACAGGGTACAATGAGCAGTTCTTC. V gene TRBV6-5 combines with J gene TRBJ2-1, with 9 bases aligning to TRBD1. Losses at the gene ends were 2 bases for V and 4 bases for J; bases not matched to a gene: 6. Per germline, CDR1 MNHEY and CDR2 SVGAGI. The length of the CDR3 is 16 residues.

The V gene is TRBV21-1, the J gene TRBJ2-5; the table's D call of TRBD1 was not tested on the DNA. TRBV21-1 is reported as a pseudogene. This CDR3 comprises 14 residues. CDR3 DNA: TGTGCCACCTCCGGGCCAGGGACCAAAGAGACCCAGTACTTC. This translates into CATSGPGTKETQYF.

The table lists this clonotype with many counts. The chain couples TRBV5-1 to TRBJ1-4; TRBD1 might be the D (6 bases). The CDR3 consists of 15 residues. Germline CDR1 SGHRS, CDR2 YFSETQ. V lost 4 bases to trimming and J lost 2 bases, with 12 bases between them. CDR3 DNA: TGCGCCAGCAGCCCCCGGACAGCTACTAATGAAAAACTGTTTTTT. Translation: CASSPRTATNEKLFF.

In this sample, this clonotype turned up a few times. This chain links TRBV10-3 with TRBJ2-7, with 9 bases lining up with TRBD1. Losses at the gene ends were 2 bases for V and 5 bases for J; bases not matched to a gene: 7. This CDR3 comprises 15 residues. CDR1 is ENHRY, CDR2 SYGVKD, per germline. CDR3 amino acids: CAISERGQGGHEQYF. The CDR3 DNA reads as TGTGCCATCAGTGAGCGGGGACAGGGCGGCCACGAGCAGTACTTC.

This chain connects TRBV2 to TRBJ2-1; TRBD2 aligns across 14 bases. This CDR3 is 17 amino acids long. After removal of 5 bases from V and 10 bases from J, the junction contained 13 bases not matched to a gene. Germline V CDR1 and CDR2: SNHLY, FYNNEI. CDR3 sequence (DNA): TGTGCCAGCAGTATACCGGGACTAGCGGGAGCGAAAGGGGAGCAGTTCTTC. Its protein is CASSIPGLAGAKGEQFF. The entire variable domain, with the rest obtained from reference TRBV2 and TRBJ2-1, is as follows: EPEVTQTPSHQVTQMGQEVILRCVPISNHLYFYWYRQILGQKVEFLVSFYNNEISEKSEIFDDQFSVERPDGSNFTLKIRSTKLEDSAMYFCASSIPGLAGAKGEQFFGPGTRLTVL.

This clonotype came up a few times. V is TRBV7-9 and J is TRBJ1-2; D is unresolved. The germline V gene has CDR1 SEHNR and CDR2 FQNEAQ (reference sequence). The CDR3 is 14 residues long. The ends were cut back, 1 base at V and 7 bases at J, with 13 bases in the middle. DNA for the CDR3: TGTGCCAGCAGCTTAGACGTTACCATCTCTGGCTACACCTTC. Its translation: CASSLDVTISGYTF.

This clonotype was seen only once. This chain links TRBV7-9 with TRBJ2-1, with D possibly matching TRBD2 (6 bases). V gave up 4 bases and J gave up 9 bases, with 16 bases separating them. The CDR3 spans 14 residues. The germline V gene encodes CDR1 SEHNR and CDR2 FQNEAQ (reference sequence). CDR3 in amino acids: CASSSRPGGGEQFF. As DNA, the CDR3 is TGTGCCAGCAGCTCACGTCCCGGGGGTGGTGAGCAGTTCTTC.

The chain recombines TRBV4-1 with TRBJ2-1; D is unclear. The V gene lost 2 bases and the J gene lost 7 bases, with 12 bases spanning the gap. CDR1 MGHRA and CDR2 YSYEKL come from the germline V gene. The CDR3 covers 14 residues. The CDR3 sequence is CASSQPLSRNEQFF. The CDR3 nucleotides read TGCGCCAGCAGCCAACCCCTGTCGCGGAATGAGCAGTTCTTC.

J is TRBJ2-3 and V is TRBV11-2, with TRBD1 identical over 10 bases. V lost 4 bases and J lost 10; bases outside the gene matches: 8. The germline V gene has CDR1 SGHAT and CDR2 FQNNGV. The CDR3 sequence is 14 residues long. CDR3 sequence: CASSSRDRGEAQYF. The CDR3 nucleotides read TGTGCCAGCAGCTCCCGGGACAGGGGAGAGGCGCAGTATTTT. The whole variable domain, filled in from reference TRBV11-2 and TRBJ2-3, reads EAGVAQSPRYKIIEKRQSVAFWCNPISGHATLYWYQQILGQGPKLLIQFQNNGVVDDSQLPKDRFSAERLKGVDSTLKIQPAKLEDSAVYLCASSSRDRGEAQYFGPGTRLTVL.

Comment on this clonotype: A read error may account for a junction end that differs from germline. CDR3: CASGLAEHSTDTQYF. The CDR3 nucleotides are TGTGCCAGCGGTTTAGCGGAACATAGCACAGATACGCAGTATTTT. This chain uses TRBV12-3 or TRBV12-4 with TRBJ2-3, with TRBD2 as a possible D gene (6 bases). The CDR3 runs 15 residues.

This chain's CDR3 is CATSDSGTSGRTGELFF. The DNA for the CDR3 is TGTGCCACCAGTGATTCCGGGACTAGCGGGAGAACCGGGGAGCTGTTTTTT. The chain links TRBV24-1 to TRBJ2-2, with 14 bases that match TRBD2. Unmatched junction bases numbered 3, after V lost 2 bases and J lost 5 bases. CDR3 length equals 17 residues. Germline-derived CDR1 and CDR2 are KGHDR and SFDVKD.

The rearrangement links TRBV5-1 to TRBJ2-3; D uncertain. The germline V gene encodes CDR1 SGHRS and CDR2 YFSETQ. CDR3 size: 13 residues. V was clipped by 4 bases and J by 5 bases, with 11 bases between them. CDR3 nucleotide sequence: TGCGCCAGCAGCACCTACTTGTTAGATACGCAGTATTTT. Protein sequence: CASSTYLLDTQYF.

This clonotype was seen ten or more times. The J gene is TRBJ2-1, the V gene TRBV12-3 or TRBV12-4; 9 nucleotides align to TRBD2. V shed 5 bases and J 9 bases; nucleotides not matched to a gene: 2. The CDR3 runs 12 residues. CDR3 in amino acids: CASSPSGIEQFF. In DNA, the CDR3 is TGTGCCAGCAGTCCTAGCGGGATTGAGCAGTTCTTC.